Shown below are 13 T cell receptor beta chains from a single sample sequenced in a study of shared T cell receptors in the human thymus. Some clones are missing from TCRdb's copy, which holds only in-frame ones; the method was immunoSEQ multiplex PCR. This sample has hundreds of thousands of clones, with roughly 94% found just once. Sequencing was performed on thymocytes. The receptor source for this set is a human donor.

CDR3 residues: CASSPPYGEQYF. In DNA, the CDR3 is TGTGCCAGCAGCCCTCCGTATGGCGAGCAGTACTTC. The chain recombines TRBV25-1 with TRBJ2-7; the D is unclear. Germline CDR1 and CDR2: MGHDK and SYGVNS. Trimming left V 6 bases short and J 6 bases short, with 12 bases between. The CDR3 spans 12 residues.

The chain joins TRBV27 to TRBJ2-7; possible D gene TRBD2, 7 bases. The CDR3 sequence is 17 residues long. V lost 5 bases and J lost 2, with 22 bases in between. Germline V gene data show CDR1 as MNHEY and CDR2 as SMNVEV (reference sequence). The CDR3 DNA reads TGTGCCAGCAGTCCCCAAGGGGGGGCTGATAGTCCCTACGAGCAGTACTTC. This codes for CASSPQGGADSPYEQYF.

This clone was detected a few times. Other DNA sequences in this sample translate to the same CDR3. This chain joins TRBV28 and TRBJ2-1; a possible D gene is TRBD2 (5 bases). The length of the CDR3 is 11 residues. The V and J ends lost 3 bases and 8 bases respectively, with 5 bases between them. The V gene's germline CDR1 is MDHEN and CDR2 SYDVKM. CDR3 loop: CASSFGDEQFF. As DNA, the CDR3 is TGTGCCAGCAGTTTCGGGGATGAGCAGTTCTTC.

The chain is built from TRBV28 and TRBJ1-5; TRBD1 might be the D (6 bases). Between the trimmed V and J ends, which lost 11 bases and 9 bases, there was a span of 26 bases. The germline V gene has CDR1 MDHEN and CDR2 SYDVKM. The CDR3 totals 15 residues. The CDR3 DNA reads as TGTGCCGGATCCGACCGCGGACAGCGGGAATCGCCCCAGCATTTT. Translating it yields CAGSDRGQRESPQHF.

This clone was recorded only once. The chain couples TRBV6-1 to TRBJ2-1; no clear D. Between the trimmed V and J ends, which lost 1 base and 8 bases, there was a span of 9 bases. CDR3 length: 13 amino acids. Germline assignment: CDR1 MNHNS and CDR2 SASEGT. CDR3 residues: CASSEGTRHEQFF. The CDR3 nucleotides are TGTGCCAGCAGTGAAGGGACGCGCCATGAGCAGTTCTTC.

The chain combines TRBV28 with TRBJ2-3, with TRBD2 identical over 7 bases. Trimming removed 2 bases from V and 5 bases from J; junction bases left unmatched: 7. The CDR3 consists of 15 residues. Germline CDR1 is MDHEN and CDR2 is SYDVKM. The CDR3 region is CASSLATSKGDTQYF. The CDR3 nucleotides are TGTGCCAGCAGTTTAGCGACTAGCAAGGGAGATACGCAGTATTTT.

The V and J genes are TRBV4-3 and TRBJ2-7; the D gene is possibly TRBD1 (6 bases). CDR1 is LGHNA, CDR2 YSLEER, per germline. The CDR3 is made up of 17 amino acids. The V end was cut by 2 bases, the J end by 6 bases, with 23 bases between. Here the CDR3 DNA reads TGCGCCAGCAGCCAAAGTACTCCCCAGGGGAAGGGTCTCGAGCAGTACTTC. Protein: CASSQSTPQGKGLEQYF.

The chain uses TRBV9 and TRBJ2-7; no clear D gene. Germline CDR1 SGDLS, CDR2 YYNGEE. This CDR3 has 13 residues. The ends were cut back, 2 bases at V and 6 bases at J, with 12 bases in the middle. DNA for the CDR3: TGTGCCAGCAGCGTGGACGACCTGGGCGAGCAGTACTTC. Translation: CASSVDDLGEQYF.

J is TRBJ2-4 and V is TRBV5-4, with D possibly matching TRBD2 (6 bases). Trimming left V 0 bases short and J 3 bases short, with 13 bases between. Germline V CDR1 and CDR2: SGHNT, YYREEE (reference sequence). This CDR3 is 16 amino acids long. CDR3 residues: CASSLVRPGGKNIQYF. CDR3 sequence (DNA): TGTGCCAGCAGCTTGGTCCGGCCCGGGGGCAAAAACATTCAGTACTTC.

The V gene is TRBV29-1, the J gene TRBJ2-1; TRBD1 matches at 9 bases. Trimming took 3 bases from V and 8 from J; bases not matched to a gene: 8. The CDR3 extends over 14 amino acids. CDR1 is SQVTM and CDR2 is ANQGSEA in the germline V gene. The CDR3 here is CSVEEQGARDEQFF. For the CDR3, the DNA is TGCAGCGTTGAGGAACAGGGGGCTAGAGATGAGCAGTTCTTC.

The CDR3: CASSLGGVETQYF. In DNA form, the CDR3 reads TGTGCCAGCAGCTTAGGGGGAGTGGAGACCCAGTACTTC. The V gene is TRBV7-8, the J gene TRBJ2-5; D may be TRBD2 (5 bases). The V end lost 1 base, the J end lost 5 bases, and 8 bases lay between the germline ends. The CDR3 contains 13 residues. Germline V lookup: CDR1 SGHVS, CDR2 FQNEAQ.

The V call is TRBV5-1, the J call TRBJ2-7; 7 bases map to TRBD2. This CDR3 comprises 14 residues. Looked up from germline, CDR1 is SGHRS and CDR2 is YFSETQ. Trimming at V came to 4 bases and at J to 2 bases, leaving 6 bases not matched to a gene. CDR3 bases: TGCGCCAGCAGCCCGGGCCGGGGGGCCTACGAGCAGTACTTC. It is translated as CASSPGRGAYEQYF. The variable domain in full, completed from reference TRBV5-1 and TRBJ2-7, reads KAGVTQTPRYLIKTRGQQVTLSCSPISGHRSVSWYQQTPGQGLQFLFEYFSETQRNKGNFPGRFSGRQFSNSRSEMNVSTLELGDSALYLCASSPGRGAYEQYFGPGTRLTVT.

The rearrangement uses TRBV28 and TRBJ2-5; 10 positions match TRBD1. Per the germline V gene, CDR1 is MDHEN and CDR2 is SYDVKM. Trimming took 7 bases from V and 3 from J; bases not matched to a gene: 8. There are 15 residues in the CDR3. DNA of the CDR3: TGTGCCAGCACCCCGGGACAGGGGACAAAAGAGACCCAGTACTTC. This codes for CASTPGQGTKETQYF. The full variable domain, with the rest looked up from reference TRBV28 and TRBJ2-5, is DVKVTQSSRYLVKRTGEKVFLECVQDMDHENMFWYRQDPGLGLRLIYFSYDVKMKEKGDIPEGYSVSREKKERFSLILESASTNQTSMYLCASTPGQGTKETQYFGPGTRLLVL.